The TCR beta chain under discussion was sequenced for a study of T cell clones after liver transplantation. Study summary: Samples came from ITN030ST, which attempted immunosuppression withdrawal within 2 years of liver transplantation.

Germline CDR1 is GTSNPN and CDR2 is SVGIG (reference sequence). V lost 3 bases and J 6 bases, leaving 12 bases between the germline ends. CDR3 length: 12 amino acids. Profiling relied on immunoSEQ multiplex PCR, and the TCRdb table lists in-frame clones only, not all of them. The data hold 55,000 to 70,000 clones, with 92% observed a single time. Sequencing used CD4+ T cells from blood, obtained around 27 months after liver transplant. The chain is built from TRBV30 and TRBJ2-7; TRBD1 is a possible D gene (6 bases). This receptor was identified in a human patient who received a liver transplant. Some of these T cells may belong to the graft donor. Here the CDR3 reads CAWSNQGIEQYF. As DNA, the CDR3 is TGTGCCTGGAGCAACCAGGGGATCGAGCAGTACTTC. The full variable domain, completed using reference TRBV30 and TRBJ2-7, is SQTIHQWPATLVQPVGSPLSLECTVEGTSNPNLYWYRQAAGRGLQLLFYSVGIGQISSEVPQNLSASRPQDRQFILSSKKLLLSDSGFYLCAWSNQGIEQYFGPGTRLTVT.